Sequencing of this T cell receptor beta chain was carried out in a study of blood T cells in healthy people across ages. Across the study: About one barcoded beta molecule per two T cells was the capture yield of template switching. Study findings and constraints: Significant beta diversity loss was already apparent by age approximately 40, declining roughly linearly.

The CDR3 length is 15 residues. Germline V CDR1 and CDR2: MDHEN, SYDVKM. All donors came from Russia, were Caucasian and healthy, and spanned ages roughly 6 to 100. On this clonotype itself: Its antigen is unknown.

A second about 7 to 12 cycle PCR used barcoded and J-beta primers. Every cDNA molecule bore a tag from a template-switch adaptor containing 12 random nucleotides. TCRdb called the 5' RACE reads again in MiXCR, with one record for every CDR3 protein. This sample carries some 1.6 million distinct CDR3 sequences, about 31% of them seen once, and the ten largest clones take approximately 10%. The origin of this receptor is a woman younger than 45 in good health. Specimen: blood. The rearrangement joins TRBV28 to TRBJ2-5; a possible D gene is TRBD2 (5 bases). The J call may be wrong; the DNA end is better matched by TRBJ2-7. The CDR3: CASSPRGNPTYEQYF. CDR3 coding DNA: TGTGCCAGCAGTCCCCGGGGAAATCCTACCTACGAGCAGTACTTC.